The 22 T cell receptor beta chains below come from one sample, sequenced in a study of cytomegalovirus exposure and HLA in healthy donors. PCR involved 60 Vbeta and 13 Jbeta primers. The repertoire was sequenced with immunoSEQ multiplex PCR; TCRdb's copy has only in-frame clones and lacks some. The profile shows tens of thousands of clones, about 80% of them singletons. The sequenced sample consisted of PBMCs. Receptors were obtained from a woman aged 50 to 60 in good health and CMV-seropositive.

A few counts support this clone. The chain carries TRBV10-3 and TRBJ2-1; TRBD2 matches at 13 bases. The V gene's germline CDR1 is ENHRY and CDR2 SYGVKD. The CDR3 sequence is 15 residues long. V trimming: 4 bases; J trimming: 6 bases; junction bases outside the gene matches: 3. CDR3 coding DNA: TGTGCCATCAGTGGGGGGACTAGCGGGGTCAATGAGCAGTTCTTC. Protein sequence: CAISGGTSGVNEQFF.

The gene calls are TRBV13 and TRBJ2-3; TRBD1 aligns across 10 bases. Germline CDR1 is PRHDT and CDR2 is FYEKMQ (reference sequence). The CDR3 sequence is 16 residues long. V lost 1 base and J lost 4; bases outside the gene matches: 5. Here the CDR3 DNA reads TGTGCCAGCAGCTTAGAGGGGACAGGGGCGTCAGATACGCAGTATTTT. Its translation is CASSLEGTGASDTQYF.

The V gene is TRBV9, the J gene TRBJ2-3; D is unresolved. CDR3 size: 15 residues. The germline gives CDR1 SGDLS, CDR2 YYNGEE. The V gene lost 0 bases and the J gene lost 0 bases, with 8 bases spanning the gap. The CDR3 DNA sequence: TGTGCCAGCAGCGTAGCCGGAGTTAGCACAGATACGCAGTATTTT. It encodes CASSVAGVSTDTQYF.

This clone was seen a handful of times. The rearrangement uses TRBV5-1 and TRBJ1-2; 9 bases line up with TRBD1. Germline values: CDR1 SGHRS, CDR2 YFSETQ. This CDR3 contains 15 residues. Unmatched junction bases numbered 1, after V lost 0 bases and J lost 1 base. CDR3 bases: TGCGCCAGCAGCTTGGACAGGGGGCTTAACTATGGCTACACCTTC. This codes for CASSLDRGLNYGYTF. Variable domain in full (rest from reference TRBV5-1 and TRBJ1-2): KAGVTQTPRYLIKTRGQQVTLSCSPISGHRSVSWYQQTPGQGLQFLFEYFSETQRNKGNFPGRFSGRQFSNSRSEMNVSTLELGDSALYLCASSLDRGLNYGYTFGSGTRLTVV.

The chain is built from TRBV5-1 and TRBJ2-5; D not certain. Trimming cost V 5 bases and J 5 bases, with 16 bases left between them. The CDR3 loop spans 14 amino acids. The germline CDR1 and CDR2 sequences are SGHRS and YFSETQ. The CDR3 sequence: CASRLGPLVETQYF. The CDR3 DNA reads TGCGCCAGCAGACTTGGGCCCCTTGTGGAGACCCAGTACTTC.

The chain employs TRBV4-1 and TRBJ2-3, with no clear D. The CDR3 loop spans 15 amino acids. Per germline, CDR1 MGHRA and CDR2 YSYEKL. V lost 1 base and J lost 4, with 12 bases in between. CDR3 sequence: CASSQAWLVPDTQYF. The CDR3 DNA reads as TGCGCCAGCAGCCAAGCATGGCTAGTCCCAGATACGCAGTATTTT.

The CDR3 protein is CASSKGQITEAFF. The CDR3 DNA is TGTGCCAGCAGCAAGGGACAGATCACTGAAGCTTTCTTT. The chain joins TRBV6-5 to TRBJ1-1, with TRBD1 matching over 7 bases. The V and J ends lost 6 bases and 4 bases, in that order; junction bases with no gene match: 5. The CDR3 spans 13 residues. The germline CDR1 and CDR2 sequences are MNHEY and SVGAGI.

The chain employs TRBV19 and TRBJ2-2; a possible D gene is TRBD2 (5 bases). V lost 1 base and J lost 3, with 9 bases in between. The CDR3 covers 15 residues. Germline values: CDR1 LNHDA, CDR2 SQIVND (reference sequence). The CDR3 is CASSIGTQDTGELFF. CDR3 sequence (DNA): TGTGCCAGTAGTATAGGGACTCAGGACACCGGGGAGCTGTTTTTT.

The rearrangement joins TRBV18 to TRBJ1-2; weak D call: TRBD1 (6 bases). The germline V and J ends were trimmed by 8 bases and 5 bases, with 9 bases remaining between them. Per the germline V gene, CDR1 is KGHSH and CDR2 is LQKENI. The CDR3 is made up of 11 amino acids. The CDR3 spells CASSTGYGYTF. The CDR3 coding sequence is TGTGCCAGCAGCACAGGGTATGGCTACACCTTC.

The genes are TRBV6-1 and TRBJ2-7; TRBD2 aligns across 8 bases. Germline loops: CDR1 MNHNS, CDR2 SASEGT. The CDR3 contains 15 residues. V trimming: 5 bases; J trimming: 3 bases; junction bases outside the gene matches: 9. The chain's CDR3 is CASSPRIAGSYEQYF. CDR3 DNA sequence: TGTGCCAGCAGTCCGCGGATAGCGGGGAGCTACGAGCAGTACTTC.

This chain uses TRBV9 with TRBJ2-1; 7 positions match TRBD2. The CDR3 contains 16 residues. After removal of 1 base from V and 6 bases from J, the junction contained 10 bases not matched to a gene. Germline CDR1 reads SGDLS; CDR2 reads YYNGEE. The CDR3 nucleotides read TGTGCCAGCAGCGTACCCGGGACTACTAACCCCAATGAGCAGTTCTTC. Amino acids: CASSVPGTTNPNEQFF. The whole variable domain, filled in from reference TRBV9 and TRBJ2-1, reads DSGVTQTPKHLITATGQRVTLRCSPRSGDLSVYWYQQSLDQGLQFLIQYYNGEERAKGNILERFSAQQFPDLHSELNLSSLELGDSALYFCASSVPGTTNPNEQFFGPGTRLTVL.

A few counts support this clone. The J gene is TRBJ2-3, the V gene TRBV7-8, with 10 bases fitting TRBD2. Trimming at V came to 10 bases and at J to 2 bases, leaving 18 bases not matched to a gene. The CDR3 totals 18 residues. Germline CDR1 SGHVS, CDR2 FQNEAQ. The CDR3 nucleotides are TGTGCCACCACGGTAGGATCTTCTAGCGGGAGTATCACAGATACGCAGTATTTT. It specifies CATTVGSSSGSITDTQYF. Drawing the rest from reference TRBV7-8 and TRBJ2-3, the complete variable domain is GAGVSQSPRYKVAKRGQDVALRCDPISGHVSLFWYQQALGQGPEFLTYFQNEAQLDKSGLPSDRFFAERPEGSVSTLKIQRTQQEDSAVYLCATTVGSSSGSITDTQYFGPGTRLTVL.

The chain couples TRBV19 to TRBJ2-1, with D perhaps TRBD1 (6 bases). The CDR3 covers 12 residues. Germline-derived CDR1 and CDR2 are LNHDA and SQIVND (reference sequence). V lost 6 bases to trimming and J lost 9 bases, with 12 bases between them. In nucleotides, the CDR3 is TGTGCCAGTAGACCTCAGGGGAGTGAGCAGTTCTTC. Amino acid sequence: CASRPQGSEQFF.

In this sample, this clone turned up once. This rearrangement joins TRBV18 to TRBJ2-7, with D possibly being TRBD2 (5 bases). The CDR3 runs 16 residues. Germline CDR1 and CDR2: KGHSH and LQKENI. V lost 0 bases and J lost 1, with 13 bases in between. The CDR3 DNA sequence: TGTGCCAGCTCACCACCTAACGTAGGGAGTTCCTACGAGCAGTACTTC. It is translated as CASSPPNVGSSYEQYF.

The gene calls are TRBV11-2 and TRBJ1-1; D perhaps matches TRBD1 (5 bases). With 7 bases removed from V and 0 bases from J, the gap between germline ends came to 15 bases. The germline V gene encodes CDR1 SGHAT and CDR2 FQNNGV. The CDR3 is 15 amino acids. DNA of the CDR3: TGTGCCAGCATCCGCAGGGCGGGGATGAACACTGAAGCTTTCTTT. Its protein is CASIRRAGMNTEAFF.

The V and J genes are TRBV2 and TRBJ2-2, with 8 nucleotides matching TRBD1. This CDR3 is 14 amino acids long. CDR1 is SNHLY and CDR2 is FYNNEI in the germline V gene. V shed 6 bases, J shed 4 bases, and the junction held 4 bases outside the gene matches. For the CDR3, the DNA is TGTGCCAGCAGGCGGGACAGGACCACCGGGGAGCTGTTTTTT. Translation: CASRRDRTTGELFF.

J is TRBJ1-2 and V is TRBV4-1; 7 bases fit TRBD1. Germline trimming cut 8 bases from V and 8 bases from J; bases unmatched to any gene: 14. Germline lookup yields CDR1 MGHRA and CDR2 YSYEKL. This CDR3 has 14 residues. The chain's CDR3 is CASGRVQGLGGYTF. The DNA for the CDR3 is TGCGCCAGCGGGCGGGTACAGGGGTTGGGCGGCTACACCTTC.

The rearrangement uses TRBV29-1 and TRBJ2-1; 15 bases align to TRBD2. The germline gives CDR1 SQVTM, CDR2 ANQGSEA. This CDR3 comprises 14 residues. Trimming removed 7 bases from V and 9 bases from J; junction bases left unmatched: 7. CDR3 amino acids: CSAEGLAGGSEQFF. In DNA form, the CDR3 reads TGCAGCGCTGAGGGACTAGCGGGAGGCAGTGAGCAGTTCTTC.

The CDR3 reads CASTGTGQGARNTEAFF. CDR3 coding DNA: TGTGCCAGTACGGGGACAGGACAGGGGGCGAGGAACACTGAAGCTTTCTTT. This sequence joins TRBV19 and TRBJ1-1, with 11 nucleotides matching TRBD1. Trimming removed 7 bases from V and 1 base from J; junction bases left unmatched: 11. The CDR3 runs to 17 residues. Germline CDR1 reads LNHDA; CDR2 reads SQIVND (reference sequence).

DNA of the CDR3: TGTGCCAGCAGCTTAGGACTAGCGAAAAACGAGCAGTACTTC. Amino acid sequence: CASSLGLAKNEQYF. The V call is TRBV5-4, the J call TRBJ2-7, with 9 bases lining up with TRBD2. J gave up 5 bases and V 2 bases, and 5 bases lay outside the gene matches. There are 14 residues in the CDR3. Germline V CDR1 and CDR2: SGHNT, YYREEE (reference sequence).

The rearrangement links TRBV18 to TRBJ1-2; 7 bases map to TRBD1. CDR1 is KGHSH, CDR2 LQKENI, per germline. The CDR3 runs to 14 residues. The ends lost 4 bases at V and 2 bases at J; junction bases unmatched: 4. The CDR3 DNA is TGTGCCAGCTCACTAACGGGACAGAACTATGGCTACACCTTC. Its protein is CASSLTGQNYGYTF.

V usage is TRBV7-3 and J usage is TRBJ2-5; D is unresolved. The CDR3 sequence is 13 residues long. Germline CDR1 SGHTA, CDR2 FQGTGA. V shed 2 bases and J shed 1 base, with 5 bases lying between them. The CDR3 nucleotides are TGTGCCAGCAGCTTATTGAGCCAAGAGACCCAGTACTTC. Encoded protein: CASSLLSQETQYF.